Each of the 20 T cell receptor beta chains below was sequenced from the same sample in a study of cytomegalovirus exposure and HLA in healthy donors. The PCR had 60 Vbeta and 13 Jbeta primers. Libraries were prepared by immunoSEQ multiplex PCR; TCRdb keeps only in-frame clonotypes and omits some of them. The table records about 130,000 clones, about four fifths of them present only once. What was sequenced was PBMCs. The receptors originated from a man aged 30 to 39 in good health.

This clone was found once. The rearrangement joins TRBV19 to TRBJ2-1; 9 nucleotides agree with TRBD2. CDR3 length: 17 residues. After removal of 5 bases from V and 2 bases from J, the junction contained 10 bases not matched to a gene. The germline CDR1 and CDR2 sequences are LNHDA and SQIVND (reference sequence). The CDR3 is CASSSPPGTSTYNEQFF. Here the CDR3 DNA reads TGTGCCAGTAGTTCCCCACCCGGGACTAGCACCTACAATGAGCAGTTCTTC.

The chain recombines TRBV15 with TRBJ2-1, with TRBD2 matching over 8 bases. CDR1 LNHNV and CDR2 YYDKDF come from the germline V gene (reference sequence). The ends lost 0 bases at V and 8 bases at J; junction bases unmatched: 9. This CDR3 has 16 amino acids. The DNA for the CDR3 is TGTGCCACCAGCAGAGATCTAGGGACTAGGAGTGATGAGCAGTTCTTC. As protein: CATSRDLGTRSDEQFF.

The chain has TRBV15 and TRBJ2-1; possibly TRBD2 for D (6 bases). The V gene's germline CDR1 is LNHNV and CDR2 YYDKDF (reference sequence). Trimming left V 3 bases short and J 8 bases short, with 14 bases between. This CDR3 spans 14 amino acids. The DNA for the CDR3 is TGTGCCACCAGCAGGAAGAGACTAGAGGATGAGCAGTTCTTC. Its translation is CATSRKRLEDEQFF.

V usage is TRBV5-1 and J usage is TRBJ2-2, with a weak D call TRBD2 (6 bases). The CDR3 is made up of 15 amino acids. V was trimmed by 0 bases and J by 9 bases, leaving 15 bases between them. Germline V gives CDR1 SGHRS, CDR2 YFSETQ. CDR3 bases: TGCGCCAGCAGCTTGGTAGCGGACCCGAACCGGGAGCTGTTTTTT. It translates to CASSLVADPNRELFF.

This sequence joins TRBV6-5 and TRBJ2-7; TRBD1 agrees at 7 bases. With V trimmed by 0 bases and J by 7 bases, 9 bases remained unmatched. The CDR3 runs 15 residues. Germline V lookup: CDR1 MNHEY, CDR2 SVGAGI. The CDR3 sequence: CASSYSAGGTKEQYF. The DNA for the CDR3 is TGTGCCAGCAGTTACTCGGCAGGGGGTACAAAAGAGCAGTACTTC.

The chain joins TRBV11-1 to TRBJ2-7; 9 nucleotides align to TRBD1. The CDR3 is made up of 14 amino acids. Germline loops: CDR1 SGHAT, CDR2 FQDESV (reference sequence). V dropped 7 bases and J dropped 7; count of bases not matched to a gene: 11. In DNA form, the CDR3 reads TGTGCCAGCACCCCGGACAGGGGCGGTCGAGAGCAGTACTTC. This encodes CASTPDRGGREQYF.

The V call is TRBV7-9, the J call TRBJ2-5; TRBD2 matches 11 bases. Germline CDR1 and CDR2: SEHNR and FQNEAQ (reference sequence). The CDR3 runs to 17 residues. CDR3 sequence (DNA): TGTGCTAGCCGGGGGGGGCGTCTAGCGGGAGGAGACGAGACCCAGTACTTC. Translation: CASRGGRLAGGDETQYF.

This clone was picked up a small number of times. V is TRBV28 and J is TRBJ2-3, with TRBD2 matching 12 bases. The CDR3 consists of 15 residues. After removal of 6 bases from V and 6 bases from J, the junction contained 7 bases not matched to a gene. Germline V gene sequence: CDR1 MDHEN, CDR2 SYDVKM. CDR3 coding DNA: TGTGCCAGCAGCCGGACTAGCGGGATGTCTGATACGCAGTATTTT. Translation gives CASSRTSGMSDTQYF.

Regarding this clone: Compared with germline, one end of the junction differs, possibly owing to a read error. This chain joins TRBV7-9 and TRBJ2-1; 8 bases are shared with TRBD1. Germline CDR1 and CDR2: SEHNR and FQNEAQ (reference sequence). The CDR3 totals 15 residues. CDR3 nucleotide sequence: TGTTCCAGCAGCCCCCGGGGGACAGGAGTCAATGAGCAGTTCTTC. It translates to CSSSPRGTGVNEQFF.

The V call is TRBV19, the J call TRBJ1-1; a possible D gene is TRBD1 (5 bases). Trimming cost V 3 bases and J 1 base, with 9 bases left between them. CDR1 is LNHDA, CDR2 SQIVND, per germline (reference sequence). The CDR3 covers 14 residues. The chain's CDR3 is CASSMRQSNTEAFF. The DNA of the CDR3 is TGTGCCAGTAGTATGAGACAGTCGAACACTGAAGCTTTCTTT.

The table lists this clone with a few counts. The chain uses TRBV28 and TRBJ2-1; 8 positions agree with TRBD2. Losses at the gene ends were 2 bases for V and 9 bases for J; bases not matched to a gene: 6. The CDR3 runs 14 residues. CDR1 is MDHEN and CDR2 is SYDVKM in the germline V gene. In nucleotides, the CDR3 is TGTGCCAGCAGTTTACAAGCGGGAGTTCCTGAGCAGTTCTTC. It is translated as CASSLQAGVPEQFF.

This clone was picked up one time. CDR3 in DNA: TGTGCCAGCAGTCCGACAGGTACGACGACTGAAGCTTTCTTT. Translating it yields CASSPTGTTTEAFF. This rearrangement joins TRBV6-5 to TRBJ1-1; tentative D call: TRBD1 (6 bases). Looked up from germline, CDR1 is MNHEY and CDR2 is SVGAGI. Between the trimmed V and J ends, which lost 5 bases and 5 bases, there was a span of 15 bases. The CDR3 spans 14 residues.

The DNA of the CDR3 is TGTGCCAGCAGCTTAGGACTAGCGGACGTCTACAATGAGCAGTTCTTC. This codes for CASSLGLADVYNEQFF. This chain connects TRBV7-9 to TRBJ2-1, with 9 bases lining up with TRBD2. CDR3 length: 16 amino acids. V lost 1 base and J lost 3; bases outside the gene matches: 4. Germline loops: CDR1 SEHNR, CDR2 FQNEAQ (reference sequence).

The chain has TRBV9 and TRBJ2-7, with 9 bases fitting TRBD2. CDR1 and CDR2 (germline): SGDLS, YYNGEE. CDR3 length equals 14 residues. V dropped 2 bases and J dropped 5; count of bases not matched to a gene: 5. DNA for the CDR3: TGTGCCAGCAGCGTTAGCGGGAGAGTCAACGAGCAGTACTTC. It specifies CASSVSGRVNEQYF.

The CDR3 coding sequence is TGTGCTAGTGGTTTGGTCTTGGACAGGGCGAACAATGAGCAGTTCTTC. Translation gives CASGLVLDRANNEQFF. This chain joins TRBV12-5 and TRBJ2-1, with 8 positions matching TRBD1. V trimming: 0 bases; J trimming: 5 bases; junction bases outside the gene matches: 6. The CDR3 has 16 residues. Germline V gene lookup returns CDR1 LGHNT and CDR2 FRNRAP.

The J gene is TRBJ2-7, the V gene TRBV7-6; tentatively, D is TRBD1 (6 bases). Germline values: CDR1 SGHVS, CDR2 FNYEAQ. This CDR3 is 15 amino acids long. Trimming cost V 4 bases and J 3 bases, with 16 bases left between them. This CDR3 reads CASSSPPTGDYEQYF. CDR3 in DNA: TGTGCCAGCAGCTCCCCTCCGACAGGAGACTACGAGCAGTACTTC.

The chain employs TRBV7-2 and TRBJ1-6, with D possibly being TRBD1 (5 bases). The length of the CDR3 is 13 residues. V gave up 1 base and J gave up 15 bases, with 13 bases separating them. Germline CDR1 is SGHTA and CDR2 is FQGNSA. The CDR3 is CASSLGGSRILHF. The CDR3 DNA reads TGTGCCAGCAGCTTAGGGGGCAGTAGGATCCTCCACTTT.

The chain employs TRBV30 and TRBJ1-5, with no clear D. Germline values: CDR1 GTSNPN, CDR2 SVGIG (reference sequence). The CDR3 loop spans 13 amino acids. V lost 0 bases to trimming and J lost 7 bases, with 10 bases between them. The CDR3 reads CAWSVGPRQPQHF. The CDR3 DNA reads TGTGCCTGGAGTGTGGGCCCGAGACAGCCCCAGCATTTT. Supplemented by reference TRBV30 and TRBJ1-5, the full variable domain reads SQTIHQWPATLVQPVGSPLSLECTVEGTSNPNLYWYRQAAGRGLQLLFYSVGIGQISSEVPQNLSASRPQDRQFILSSKKLLLSDSGFYLCAWSVGPRQPQHFGDGTRLSIL.

V and J are TRBV5-1 and TRBJ2-1; 7 bases line up with TRBD1. The CDR3 contains 11 residues. Germline CDR1 reads SGHRS; CDR2 reads YFSETQ. The ends lost 4 bases at V and 15 bases at J; junction bases unmatched: 7. CDR3 residues: CASSGDRVMFF. CDR3 DNA sequence: TGCGCCAGCAGCGGCGACAGGGTTATGTTCTTC. Filled out from reference TRBV5-1 and TRBJ2-1, the complete variable domain reads KAGVTQTPRYLIKTRGQQVTLSCSPISGHRSVSWYQQTPGQGLQFLFEYFSETQRNKGNFPGRFSGRQFSNSRSEMNVSTLELGDSALYLCASSGDRVMFFGPGTRLTVL.

The chain recombines TRBV25-1 with TRBJ2-7; 9 positions match TRBD1. This CDR3 region has 13 residues. From germline, CDR1 is MGHDK and CDR2 SYGVNS. V shed 6 bases, J shed 3 bases, and the junction held 3 bases outside the gene matches. The CDR3 DNA sequence: TGTGCCAGCAGCGGGACAGGGTTCTACGAGCAGTACTTC. Its protein is CASSGTGFYEQYF.